A selection of T cell receptor beta chains follows, all from one sample in a study of T cells in localized non-small cell lung cancer. Sequencing used immunoSEQ multiplex PCR; TCRdb keeps in-frame clones, though not all of them. This sample has around 1,900 clones, with 30% to 35% found just once. Sequences were derived from normal lung tissue next to the tumor, sampled before any cancer treatment. These receptors originate from an older male donor with stage III squamous cell lung carcinoma. Each CDR3 is given with its conserved first and last residue. A D gene is named only where the DNA matches it firmly. Rows give clone size only sometimes, using once, few, many, or a class for an expanded clone.

TGTGCCAGCTCCATCCGGGACAGGGACCAAGAGACCCAGTACTTC CASSIRDRDQETQYF TRBD1 TRBJ2-5 - TRBV25-1 15
TGTGCCAGCAGCGCCGGGACTAGCGGGTTGAATGAGCAGTTCTTC CASSAGTSGLNEQFF TRBD2 TRBJ2-1 few TRBV9 15
TGCGCCAGCAGTGGGGACAGGGGTCAGCCCCAGCATTTT CASSGDRGQPQHF TRBD1 TRBJ1-5 few TRBV10-2 13
TGTGCCAGCTCACCACAGGGGGAAGGGTATGGCTACACCTTC CASSPQGEGYGYTF - TRBJ1-2 - TRBV18 14
TGTGCCAGCAGCGTAGAGACAGGGGCGGGAGAGACCCAGTACTTC CASSVETGAGETQYF TRBD1 TRBJ2-5 medium-sized TRBV9 15
TGTGCCAGCAGAAGAGGACAGAGGCAGAGCCAAGAGACCCAGTACTTC CASRRGQRQSQETQYF - TRBJ2-5 - TRBV6-8 16
TGTGCCAGCAGCTCGCTAGTAGTTGGGCCCGGGGAGCTGTTTTTT CASSSLVVGPGELFF - TRBJ2-2 - TRBV11-3 15
TGTGCCAGTAGTAGGGGAGAAGAAATTAACACTGAAGCTTTCTTT CASSRGEEINTEAFF - TRBJ1-1 once TRBV19 15
TGTGCCACCAGCAGAGATCGGGGCCGGTTCGAAGCTTTCTTT CATSRDRGRFEAFF - TRBJ1-1 - TRBV15 14
TGTGCCAGCAGCTTAGACATTAGAAACTATGGCTACACCTTC CASSLDIRNYGYTF - TRBJ1-2 few TRBV11-3 14
TGTGCCAGCAGCTGGCAGCCGGGAAACACTGAAGCTTTCTTT CASSWQPGNTEAFF - TRBJ1-1 medium-sized TRBV11-3 14
TGTGCCAGCAGCTCGCCGGGACAGGGTTATATTGAGCAGTTCTTC CASSSPGQGYIEQFF TRBD1 TRBJ2-1 - TRBV11-3 15
TGTGCCAGCTCCCAAGGACCTGAAAAACTGTTTTTT CASSQGPEKLFF - TRBJ1-4 - TRBV18 12
TGTGCCACCACGGGACAGTATAATTCACCCCTCCACTTT CATTGQYNSPLHF TRBD1 TRBJ1-6 - TRBV28 13
TGTGCCAGCAGTTACCCGGACGGAGAAGCTTTCTTT CASSYPDGEAFF - TRBJ1-1 few TRBV6-8 12
TGTGCCAGCAGTGAGCGTATCAGCGACCGCAGTTCGGAGCAGTTCTTC CASSERISDRSSEQFF - TRBJ2-1 - TRBV25-1 16
TGTGCCAGTGGTTGGACTGGACAAGAGACCCAGTACTTC CASGWTGQETQYF - TRBJ2-5 - TRBV19 13
TGTGCCAGCTCATCCCAATACGATTACTACGAGCAGTACTTC CASSSQYDYYEQYF - TRBJ2-7 - TRBV18 14
TGTGCCTGGAGTTTGGCGGGGTACACAGATACGCAGTATTTT CAWSLAGYTDTQYF - TRBJ2-3 few TRBV30 14
TGTGCCAGCAGCTTAGGGACTAGCAATCAGCCCCAGCATTTT CASSLGTSNQPQHF - TRBJ1-5 few TRBV11-3 14
TGTGCCAGCAGTGGGCGGGGGGCGAACACTGAAGCTTTCTTT CASSGRGANTEAFF - TRBJ1-1 - TRBV25-1 14
TGTGCCACCGGACCCACGTACAATGAGCAGTTCTTC CATGPTYNEQFF - TRBJ2-1 - TRBV19 12
TGTGCCAGCAGCTTAGGCCGGAGTAACTATGGCTACACCTTC CASSLGRSNYGYTF - TRBJ1-2 - TRBV11-3 14
TGTGCCAGCAGCATCAGGGAGCTGGGGTACACCATATATTTT CASSIRELGYTIYF - TRBJ1-3 - TRBV11-3 14
TGTGCCAGCAGCTTGACAGGGGAAGTGACTGAAGCTTTCTTT CASSLTGEVTEAFF TRBD1 TRBJ1-1 - TRBV11-3 14
TGTGCCAGTAGTATGGGTGGGCAGAGGAGGGATACGCAGTATTTT CASSMGGQRRDTQYF - TRBJ2-3 - TRBV19 15
TGTGCCAGCAGCCGAGACAGCGGCACAGATACGCAGTATTTT CASSRDSGTDTQYF - TRBJ2-3 - TRBV7-5 14
TGTGCCAGCAGCGACGGGACTAGCGGGGGGTATAGCACAGATACGCAGTATTTT CASSDGTSGGYSTDTQYF TRBD2 TRBJ2-3 few TRBV2 18
TGTGCCAGCAGCCAATACTCGGGGGGGGCAGAGACCCAGTACTTC CASSQYSGGAETQYF TRBD2 TRBJ2-5 - TRBV14 15
TGTGCCAGCAGCTTGGCCCTAGCGAGTAGGGAGACCCAGTACTTC CASSLALASRETQYF - TRBJ2-5 - TRBV11-3 15
TGCGCCAGCAGCCGGCAAGGGCTTGGTTATAGCACAGATACGCAGTATTTT CASSRQGLGYSTDTQYF - TRBJ2-3 - TRBV5-1 17
TGTGCCAGCAGTGAAGGGACAGGGATCCGCGAGCAGTACTTC CASSEGTGIREQYF TRBD1 TRBJ2-7 medium-sized TRBV9 14
TGTGCCCTACTAAAGGGGAAGAACACTGAAGCTTTCTTT CALLKGKNTEAFF - TRBJ1-1 - TRBV30 13
TGTGCCAGCAGCGCAGGGGGCTCCCCCTACGAGCAGTACTTC CASSAGGSPYEQYF TRBD1 TRBJ2-7 few TRBV7-6 14
TGTGCCAGCAGCTTCCAGACAGGGGGCTTGGCTGAAGCTTTCTTT CASSFQTGGLAEAFF TRBD1 TRBJ1-1 medium-sized TRBV11-3 15
TGTGCCTGGAGTGTTGGGTTCTACGAGCAGTACTTC CAWSVGFYEQYF - TRBJ2-7 - TRBV30 12
TGCGCCAGCAGCCAACAAGGGGTTCCGGGGACCCAGTACTTC CASSQQGVPGTQYF - TRBJ2-5 - TRBV1 14
TGTGCCAGCTCATCGGACAGGGCTTACGAGCAGTACTTC CASSSDRAYEQYF TRBD1 TRBJ2-7 - TRBV18 13
TGTGCCAGCAGCGCGCCGGGACAGGGGGTGGGTGAGCAGTTCTTC CASSAPGQGVGEQFF TRBD1 TRBJ2-1 - TRBV28 15
TGTGCCAGCAGCTTAGGACGGGGGGACAGGGAGGGCACAGATACGCAGTATTTT CASSLGRGDREGTDTQYF TRBD1 TRBJ2-3 few TRBV11-3 18
TGCGCCAGCAGTAGGGAGAATCAAGTCTCTGGAAACACCATATATTTT CASSRENQVSGNTIYF - TRBJ1-3 - TRBV10-2 16
TGTGCCAGCAGTGAAGCAGGGTTGCCCTATGGCTACACCTTC CASSEAGLPYGYTF - TRBJ1-2 few TRBV6-1 14
TGTGCCAGTAGGGGCGGCATTGGCTACACCTTC CASRGGIGYTF - TRBJ1-2 - TRBV19 11
TGTGCCAGCAGCTCAGGGGGTATCACTGAAGCTTTCTTT CASSSGGITEAFF TRBD1 TRBJ1-1 few TRBV6-7 13
TGTGCCAGCAGCTGGGCAGGGTACACCGGGGAGCTGTTTTTT CASSWAGYTGELFF - TRBJ2-2 large TRBV6-8 14
TGTGCCAGCAGCTTAGGGCGAATCAGGGGCGGGGAGCTGTTTTTT CASSLGRIRGGELFF - TRBJ2-2 - TRBV11-3 15
TGTGCCTGGAGTGTAGGCCCGTTGAACACTGAAGCTTTCTTT CAWSVGPLNTEAFF - TRBJ1-1 - TRBV30 14
TGTGCCAGTAGTATTAATCCCAGGGGCACTGAAGCTTTCTTT CASSINPRGTEAFF - TRBJ1-1 - TRBV19 14
TGTGCCAGCAGCTGGAACGCCCCCTACGAGCAGTACTTC CASSWNAPYEQYF - TRBJ2-7 medium-sized TRBV7-2 13
TGTGCCAGCAGCGTAGATCTGGGAAGCGAGCAGTACTTC CASSVDLGSEQYF - TRBJ2-7 large TRBV9 13
TGTGCCATCAGTGGGGGAGTCAAGGGCGGGGAGCTGTTTTTT CAISGGVKGGELFF - TRBJ2-2 - TRBV6-8 14
TGTGCCAGCAGCAGAGGGACAGTAGAAAACTATGGCTACACCTTC CASSRGTVENYGYTF TRBD1 TRBJ1-2 few TRBV11-3 15
TGTGCCAGCAGCTTCGCAGGGGCTGAAGCTTTCTTT CASSFAGAEAFF - TRBJ1-1 - TRBV9 12